This T cell receptor (beta chain) was identified in a study of cytomegalovirus exposure and HLA in healthy donors. General study points: Accounts indicate the classifier identified cytomegalovirus status with strong specificity and sensitivity.

The CDR3 sequence is 15 residues long. The V and J ends lost 4 bases and 4 bases respectively, with 19 bases between them. Germline V gene lookup returns CDR1 GTSNPN and CDR2 SVGIG (reference sequence). PCR involved 60 Vbeta and 13 Jbeta primers. Assay: immunoSEQ multiplex PCR; the TCRdb copy retains only in-frame clones and omits some. The sample has 160,000 or so clones, roughly 80% seen once. Each donor's status was that of a healthy bone marrow donor. Unrecorded immune exposures were likely, despite nominal health at sampling. A note on this clone: The antigen is unknown.

Sequenced sample: PBMCs. The chain carries TRBV30 and TRBJ1-2, with D possibly being TRBD1 (6 bases). The receptor was derived from a man aged 45-65 years in good health and CMV-seropositive. The CDR3 sequence: CAWTQRGQPRYGYTF. CDR3 DNA: TGTGCCTGGACCCAACGAGGACAGCCCCGCTATGGCTACACCTTC.